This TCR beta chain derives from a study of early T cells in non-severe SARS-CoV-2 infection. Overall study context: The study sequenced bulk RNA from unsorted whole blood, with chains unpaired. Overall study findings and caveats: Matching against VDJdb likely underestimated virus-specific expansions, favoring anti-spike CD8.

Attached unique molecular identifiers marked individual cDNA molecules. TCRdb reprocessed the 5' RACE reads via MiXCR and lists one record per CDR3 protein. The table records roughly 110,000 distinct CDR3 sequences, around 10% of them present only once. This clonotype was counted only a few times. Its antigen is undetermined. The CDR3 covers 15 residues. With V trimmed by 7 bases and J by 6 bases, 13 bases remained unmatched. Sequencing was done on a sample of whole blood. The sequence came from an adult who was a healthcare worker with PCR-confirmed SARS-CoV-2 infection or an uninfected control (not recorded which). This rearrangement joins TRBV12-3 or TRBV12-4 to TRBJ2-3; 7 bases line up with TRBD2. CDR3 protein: CASTKTSFASDTQYF. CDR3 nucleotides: TGTGCCAGCACCAAGACTAGCTTCGCGTCGGATACGCAGTATTTT.